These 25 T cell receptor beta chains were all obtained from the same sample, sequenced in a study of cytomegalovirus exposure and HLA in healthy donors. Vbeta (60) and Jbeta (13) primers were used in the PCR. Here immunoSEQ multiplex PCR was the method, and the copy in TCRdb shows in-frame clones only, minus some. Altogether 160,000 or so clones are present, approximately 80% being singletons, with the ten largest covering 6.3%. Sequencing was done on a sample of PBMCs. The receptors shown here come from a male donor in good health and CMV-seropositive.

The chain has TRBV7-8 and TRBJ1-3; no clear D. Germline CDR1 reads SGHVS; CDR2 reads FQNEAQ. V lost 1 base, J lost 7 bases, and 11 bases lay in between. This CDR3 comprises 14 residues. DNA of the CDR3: TGTGCCAGCAGCTTAGTCAGAGAGGGCAACACCATATATTTT. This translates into CASSLVREGNTIYF.

The DNA for the CDR3 is TGTGCCAGCAGCTCGAGGCGGGGATTCACAGATACGCAGTATTTT. It is translated as CASSSRRGFTDTQYF. This chain joins TRBV6-6 and TRBJ2-3; a possible D gene is TRBD2 (6 bases). The germline V and J ends were trimmed by 6 bases and 2 bases, with 15 bases remaining between them. There are 15 residues in the CDR3. Germline lookup yields CDR1 MNHNY and CDR2 SVGAGI (reference sequence).

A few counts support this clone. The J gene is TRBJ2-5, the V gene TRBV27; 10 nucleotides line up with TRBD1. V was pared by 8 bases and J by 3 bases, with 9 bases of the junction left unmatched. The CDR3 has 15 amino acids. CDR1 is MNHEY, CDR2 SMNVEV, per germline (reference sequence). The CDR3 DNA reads TGTGCCAGCGGAACTCACGGGACAGGGGAAGAGACCCAGTACTTC. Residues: CASGTHGTGEETQYF.

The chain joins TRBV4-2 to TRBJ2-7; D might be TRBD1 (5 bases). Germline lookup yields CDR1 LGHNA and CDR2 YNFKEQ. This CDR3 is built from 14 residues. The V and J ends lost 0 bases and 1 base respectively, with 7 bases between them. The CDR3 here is CASSQEAGSYEQYF. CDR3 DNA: TGTGCCAGCAGCCAAGAAGCAGGGTCCTACGAGCAGTACTTC.

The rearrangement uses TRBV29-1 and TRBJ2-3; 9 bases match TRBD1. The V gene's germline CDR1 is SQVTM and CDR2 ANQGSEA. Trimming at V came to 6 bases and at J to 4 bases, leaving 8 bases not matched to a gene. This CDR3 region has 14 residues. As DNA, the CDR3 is TGCAGCGTGAGTCGACAGGGGGTCGCAGATACGCAGTATTTT. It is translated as CSVSRQGVADTQYF.

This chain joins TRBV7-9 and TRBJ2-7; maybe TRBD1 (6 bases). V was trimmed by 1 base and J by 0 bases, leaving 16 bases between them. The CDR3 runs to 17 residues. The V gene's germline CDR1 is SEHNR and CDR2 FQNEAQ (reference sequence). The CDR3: CASSLEVGRGNSYEQYF. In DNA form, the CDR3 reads TGTGCCAGCAGCTTAGAGGTCGGCAGGGGAAACTCCTACGAGCAGTACTTC.

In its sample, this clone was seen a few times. CDR3 DNA: TGTGCCAGTAGTAGTAACAGGGTTGGAGGCTACACCTTC. Translation gives CASSSNRVGGYTF. The chain is built from TRBV19 and TRBJ1-2; D is possibly TRBD1 (6 bases). This CDR3 contains 13 residues. CDR1 and CDR2 from the germline V gene are LNHDA and SQIVND (reference sequence). Trimming removed 4 bases at V and 8 bases at J, with 14 bases between. The entire variable domain, with the rest obtained from reference TRBV19 and TRBJ1-2, is as follows: DGGITQSPKYLFRKEGQNVTLSCEQNLNHDAMYWYRQDPGQGLRLIYYSQIVNDFQKGDIAEGYSVSREKKESFPLTVTSAQKNPTAFYLCASSSNRVGGYTFGSGTRLTVV.

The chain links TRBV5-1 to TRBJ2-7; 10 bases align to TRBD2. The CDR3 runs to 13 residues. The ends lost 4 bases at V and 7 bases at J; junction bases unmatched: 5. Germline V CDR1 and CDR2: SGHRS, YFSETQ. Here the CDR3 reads CASSTGLAVEQYF. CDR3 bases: TGCGCCAGCAGCACCGGACTAGCGGTAGAGCAGTACTTC.

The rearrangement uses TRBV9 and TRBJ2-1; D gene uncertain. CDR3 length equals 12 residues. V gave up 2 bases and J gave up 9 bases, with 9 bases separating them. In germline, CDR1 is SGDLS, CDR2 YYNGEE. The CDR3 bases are TGTGCCAGCAGCGTGGGCATCAGTGAGCAGTTCTTC. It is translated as CASSVGISEQFF.

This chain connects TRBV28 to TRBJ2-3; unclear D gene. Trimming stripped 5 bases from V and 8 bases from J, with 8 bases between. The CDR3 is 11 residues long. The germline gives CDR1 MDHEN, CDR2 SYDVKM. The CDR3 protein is CASSQISTQYF. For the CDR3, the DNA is TGTGCCAGCAGTCAAATTAGTACGCAGTATTTT.

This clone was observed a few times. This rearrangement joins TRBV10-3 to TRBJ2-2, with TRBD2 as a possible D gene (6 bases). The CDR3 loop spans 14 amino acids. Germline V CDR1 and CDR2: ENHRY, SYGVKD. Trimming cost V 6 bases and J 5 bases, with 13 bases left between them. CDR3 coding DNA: TGTGCCATCAGATCTAGCGAACTAACCGGGGAGCTGTTTTTT. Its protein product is CAIRSSELTGELFF.

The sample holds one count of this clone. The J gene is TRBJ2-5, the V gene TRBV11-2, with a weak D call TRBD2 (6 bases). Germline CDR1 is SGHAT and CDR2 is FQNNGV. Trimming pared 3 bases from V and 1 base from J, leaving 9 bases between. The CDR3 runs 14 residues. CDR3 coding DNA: TGTGCCAGCAGCTTCGGGACTCCCCAAGAGACCCAGTACTTC. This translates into CASSFGTPQETQYF.

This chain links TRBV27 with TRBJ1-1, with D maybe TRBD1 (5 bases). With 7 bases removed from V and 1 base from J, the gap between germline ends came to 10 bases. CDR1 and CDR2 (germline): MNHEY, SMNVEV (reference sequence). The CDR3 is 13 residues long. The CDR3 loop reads CASTGIGNTEAFF. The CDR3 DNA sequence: TGTGCCAGCACAGGGATTGGGAACACTGAAGCTTTCTTT.

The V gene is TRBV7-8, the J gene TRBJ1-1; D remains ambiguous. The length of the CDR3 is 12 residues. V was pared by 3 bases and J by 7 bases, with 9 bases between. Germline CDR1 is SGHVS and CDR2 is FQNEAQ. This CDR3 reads CASSLSRGEAFF. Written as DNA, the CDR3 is TGTGCCAGCAGCTTGTCGCGTGGTGAAGCTTTCTTT.

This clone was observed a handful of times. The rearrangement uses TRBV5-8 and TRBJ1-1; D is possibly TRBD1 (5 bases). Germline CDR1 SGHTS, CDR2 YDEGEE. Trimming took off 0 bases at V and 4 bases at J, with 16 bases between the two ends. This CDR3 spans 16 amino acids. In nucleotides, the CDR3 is TGTGCCAGCAGCTTGGTCGGCGGGGCGGGGAGCACTGAAGCTTTCTTT. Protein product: CASSLVGGAGSTEAFF. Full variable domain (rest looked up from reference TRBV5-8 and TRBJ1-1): EAGVTQSPTHLIKTRGQQATLRCSPISGHTSVYWYQQALGLGLQFLLWYDEGEERNRGNFPPRFSGRQFPNYSSELNVNALELEDSALYLCASSLVGGAGSTEAFFGQGTRLTVV.

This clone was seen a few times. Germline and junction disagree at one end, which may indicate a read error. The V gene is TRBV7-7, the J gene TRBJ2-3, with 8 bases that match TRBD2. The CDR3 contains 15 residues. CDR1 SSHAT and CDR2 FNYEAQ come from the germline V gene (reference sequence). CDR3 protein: CASSLGLAGTDTQYF. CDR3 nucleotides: TGTGCTAGCAGCCTCGGACTAGCTGGCACAGATACGCAGTATTTT.

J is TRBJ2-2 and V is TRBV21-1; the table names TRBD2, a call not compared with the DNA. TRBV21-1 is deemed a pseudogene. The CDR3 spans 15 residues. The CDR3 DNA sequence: TGTGCCAGCCCCCCAAGGAGGGAGGCGGCCGGGGAGCTGTTTTTT. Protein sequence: CASPPRREAAGELFF.

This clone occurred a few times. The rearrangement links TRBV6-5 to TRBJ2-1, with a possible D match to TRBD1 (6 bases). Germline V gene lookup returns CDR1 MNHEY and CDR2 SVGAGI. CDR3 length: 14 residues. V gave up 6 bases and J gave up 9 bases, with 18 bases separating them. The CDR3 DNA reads TGTGCCAGCAGATCCACAGGTCCCAGGGGTGAGCAGTTCTTC. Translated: CASRSTGPRGEQFF.

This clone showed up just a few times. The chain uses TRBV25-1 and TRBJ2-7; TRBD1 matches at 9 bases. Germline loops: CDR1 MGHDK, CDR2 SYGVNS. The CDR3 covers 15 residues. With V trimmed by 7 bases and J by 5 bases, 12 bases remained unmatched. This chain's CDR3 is CASNSLGQGLNEQYF. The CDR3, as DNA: TGTGCCAGCAACAGCCTGGGACAGGGTCTCAACGAGCAGTACTTC.

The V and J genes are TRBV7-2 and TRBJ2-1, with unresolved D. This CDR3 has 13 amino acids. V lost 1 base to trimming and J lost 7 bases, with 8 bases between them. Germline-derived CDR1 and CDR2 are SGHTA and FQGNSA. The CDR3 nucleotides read TGTGCCAGCAGCTTAGGAGAGCTTAATGAGCAGTTCTTC. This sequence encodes CASSLGELNEQFF.

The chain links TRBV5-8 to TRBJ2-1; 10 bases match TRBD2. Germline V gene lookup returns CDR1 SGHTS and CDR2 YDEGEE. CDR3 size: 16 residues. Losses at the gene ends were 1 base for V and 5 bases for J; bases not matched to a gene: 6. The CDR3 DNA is TGTGCCAGCAGCTTGCACGGTCTAGCGGGGGACAATGAGCAGTTCTTC. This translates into CASSLHGLAGDNEQFF.

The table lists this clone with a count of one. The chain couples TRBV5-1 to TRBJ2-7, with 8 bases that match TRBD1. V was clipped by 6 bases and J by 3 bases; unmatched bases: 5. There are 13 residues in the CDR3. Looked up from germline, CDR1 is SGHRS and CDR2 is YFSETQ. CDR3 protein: CASMSDRVYEQYF. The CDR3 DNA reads TGCGCCAGCATGTCGGACAGGGTCTACGAGCAGTACTTC.

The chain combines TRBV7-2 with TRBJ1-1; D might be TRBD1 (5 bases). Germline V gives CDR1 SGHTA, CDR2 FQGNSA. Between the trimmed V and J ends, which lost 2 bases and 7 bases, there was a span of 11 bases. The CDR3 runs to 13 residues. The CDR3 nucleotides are TGTGCCAGCAGCTTAAAGGTAGGACATGAAGCTTTCTTT. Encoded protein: CASSLKVGHEAFF.

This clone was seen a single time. The CDR3 loop reads CASSRTSGRSGQETQYF. For the CDR3, the DNA is TGTGCCAGTAGTAGGACTAGCGGGAGGTCTGGACAAGAGACCCAGTACTTC. V is TRBV19 and J is TRBJ2-5; TRBD2 matches 14 bases. Looked up from germline, CDR1 is LNHDA and CDR2 is SQIVND (reference sequence). The CDR3 runs to 17 residues. Germline trimming cut 4 bases from V and 2 bases from J; bases unmatched to any gene: 6.

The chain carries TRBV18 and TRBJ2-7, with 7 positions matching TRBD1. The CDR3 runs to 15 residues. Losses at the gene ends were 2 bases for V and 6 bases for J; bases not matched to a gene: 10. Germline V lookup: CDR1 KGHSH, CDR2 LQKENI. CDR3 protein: CASSPMGQHGSEQYF. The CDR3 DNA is TGTGCCAGCTCACCAATGGGACAGCACGGCTCCGAGCAGTACTTC.